This TCR beta chain was sequenced during a study of blood T cell repertoires in COVID-19. Study information: Specimens from acute and convalescent COVID-19 originated in the United States, Italy and Spain. PBMCs, B-cell-depleted T cells, or T cells provided the cDNA or gDNA that made up the material.

Germline V gene lookup returns CDR1 KGHDR and CDR2 SFDVKD. The CDR3 loop spans 15 amino acids. The J segment lost 7 bases and the V segment lost 2 bases, leaving 9 bases of the junction unmatched. Methods used by the authors: Amplification of reference gene primers provided the estimated nucleated cell counts. Data came from immunoSEQ multiplex PCR; TCRdb stores just in-frame clones and leaves some out. Clone size and the V and J calls come from that table; the DNA yielded D and trimming. The sample lists roughly 120,000 clones; over 60% were seen once. This clonotype originated in a woman of 80 years or more with acute or convalescent COVID-19. The chain uses TRBV24-1 and TRBJ2-7, with 8 nucleotides matching TRBD1. Specimen: peripheral blood. CDR3 nucleotides: TGTGCCACCAGTGATTCCCGACAGGGGATGGGTGAGCAGTACTTC. Translated: CATSDSRQGMGEQYF.